This passage covers 10 T cell receptor beta chains from one sample sequenced in a study of CD8 T cells in ankylosing spondylitis. MiXCR, applied by TCRdb to the 5' RACE reads, yields one record per CDR3 protein. The table lists 200,000 or so distinct CDR3 sequences, about 20% of them singletons, with around 4% in the top ten. Sequencing was performed on blood, either unsorted or a sorted T cell fraction (not recorded which). The receptors originated from a male donor aged 10-35 years with ankylosing spondylitis or in good health (not recorded which).

This clonotype was counted at least ten times. The chain carries TRBV6-6 and TRBJ2-1; no definite D call. The CDR3 is 11 amino acids. Between the trimmed V and J ends, which lost 2 bases and 8 bases, there was a span of 4 bases. Looked up from germline, CDR1 is MNHNY and CDR2 is SVGAGI (reference sequence). CDR3 region: CASSYMDEQFF. DNA for the CDR3: TGTGCCAGCAGTTACATGGATGAGCAGTTCTTC.

A word on this clonotype: At one end the junction does not follow the germline gene, possibly because of a read error. The gene calls are TRBV12-3 or TRBV12-4 and TRBJ2-1; D gene uncertain. The CDR3 runs to 12 residues. The CDR3 bases are TGTGCTATCCGGAGCTCCTACAATGAGCAGTTTTTC. Amino acid sequence: CAIRSSYNEQFF.

The chain has TRBV27 and TRBJ2-1; 10 bases agree with TRBD2. The CDR3 loop spans 13 amino acids. With V trimmed by 8 bases and J by 7 bases, 5 bases remained unmatched. CDR1 is MNHEY, CDR2 SMNVEV, per germline (reference sequence). The CDR3 sequence is CASRLAGKNEQFF. The CDR3 DNA follows: TGTGCCAGCCGACTAGCGGGTAAAAATGAGCAGTTCTTC.

This clonotype was seen ten or more times. The J gene is TRBJ1-5, the V gene TRBV9; no clear D. The CDR3 is 15 amino acids. The V end was cut by 0 bases, the J end by 6 bases, with 13 bases between. Looked up from germline, CDR1 is SGDLS and CDR2 is YYNGEE. The CDR3 nucleotides read TGTGCCAGCAGCGTAGAATCTGGGTATGGTCAGCCCCAGCATTTT. This gives the protein CASSVESGYGQPQHF. The whole variable domain, remainder taken from reference TRBV9 and TRBJ1-5, is DSGVTQTPKHLITATGQRVTLRCSPRSGDLSVYWYQQSLDQGLQFLIQYYNGEERAKGNILERFSAQQFPDLHSELNLSSLELGDSALYFCASSVESGYGQPQHFGDGTRLSIL.

In this sample, this clonotype turned up many times. The rearrangement uses TRBV5-1 and TRBJ1-5; 9 nucleotides line up with TRBD1. J lost 4 bases, V lost 4 bases, and 6 bases had no gene match. This CDR3 region has 15 residues. Germline V gene lookup returns CDR1 SGHRS and CDR2 YFSETQ. CDR3 protein: CASSPGTGRNQPQHF. CDR3 bases: TGCGCCAGCAGCCCAGGGACAGGGAGGAATCAGCCCCAGCATTTT.

The chain uses TRBV11-2 and TRBJ2-7, with 7 bases identical to TRBD1. The ends lost 5 bases at V and 4 bases at J; junction bases unmatched: 11. Germline values: CDR1 SGHAT, CDR2 FQNNGV. This CDR3 region has 15 residues. This CDR3 reads CASSRDRVPTYEQYF. DNA for the CDR3: TGTGCCAGCAGCCGCGACAGGGTGCCTACTTACGAGCAGTACTTC.

At least ten counts were recorded for this clonotype. The DNA of the CDR3 is TGCAGCGTAACCCCCGGGGGGACTAATGAAAAACTGTTTTTT. It yields the protein CSVTPGGTNEKLFF. The chain is built from TRBV29-1 and TRBJ1-4; D may be TRBD1 (5 bases). The CDR3 is made up of 14 amino acids. V lost 6 bases, J lost 2 bases, and 13 bases lay in between. Germline V gives CDR1 SQVTM, CDR2 ANQGSEA.

This clonotype showed up many times. The V and J genes are TRBV28 and TRBJ2-2; possibly TRBD1 or TRBD2 for D (5 bases each). The CDR3 contains 12 residues. Germline CDR1 MDHEN, CDR2 SYDVKM. V lost 7 bases and J 6 bases, leaving 9 bases between the germline ends. CDR3 bases: TGTGCCAGCAACTTGGGGGCCGGGGAGCTGTTTTTT. Its translation is CASNLGAGELFF.

This clonotype showed up many times. This sequence joins TRBV29-1 and TRBJ2-6; no firm D call. Trimming removed 7 bases at V and 0 bases at J, with 16 bases between. Germline V gene lookup returns CDR1 SQVTM and CDR2 ANQGSEA. The CDR3 totals 16 residues. DNA of the CDR3: TGCAGCGCTGACATAAAAGGATACTCTGGGGCCAACGTCCTGACTTTC. This sequence encodes CSADIKGYSGANVLTF.

This chain connects TRBV20-1 to TRBJ1-2; weak D call: TRBD1 (6 bases). The V end was cut by 4 bases, the J end by 6 bases, with 18 bases between. CDR1 DFQATT and CDR2 SNEGSKA come from the germline V gene (reference sequence). CDR3 length equals 14 residues. This CDR3 reads CSATTNRVGDGYTF. CDR3 DNA sequence: TGCAGTGCTACCACTAACAGGGTTGGAGATGGCTACACCTTC.